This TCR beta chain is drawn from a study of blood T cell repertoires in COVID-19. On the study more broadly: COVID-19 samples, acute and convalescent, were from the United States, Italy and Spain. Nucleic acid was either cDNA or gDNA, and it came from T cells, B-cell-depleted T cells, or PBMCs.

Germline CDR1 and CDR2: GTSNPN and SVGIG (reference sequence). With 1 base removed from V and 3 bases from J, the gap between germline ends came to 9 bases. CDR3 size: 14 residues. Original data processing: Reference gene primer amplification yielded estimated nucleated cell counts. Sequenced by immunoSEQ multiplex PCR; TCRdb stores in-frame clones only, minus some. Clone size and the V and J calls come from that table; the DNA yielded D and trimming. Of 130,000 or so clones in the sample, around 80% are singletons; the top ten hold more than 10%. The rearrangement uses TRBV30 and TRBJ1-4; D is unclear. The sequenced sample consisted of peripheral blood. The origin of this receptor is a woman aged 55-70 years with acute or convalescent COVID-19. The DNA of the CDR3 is TGTGCCTGGAGTGGGAGTTTTTCTAATGAAAAACTGTTTTTT. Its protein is CAWSGSFSNEKLFF.